Listed below are T cell receptor beta chains from one sample, sequenced in a study of blood T cell repertoires in COVID-19. Assay used: immunoSEQ multiplex PCR; TCRdb lists only in-frame clones, some missing. The sample lists about 170,000 clones, roughly 87% occurring once. The specimen sequenced was peripheral blood. The source of these receptors is a woman in her sixties or seventies with acute or convalescent COVID-19. Each CDR3 is given with its conserved first and last residue. Each record gives: V gene, J gene, CDR3 protein.

V gene: TRBV9; J gene: TRBJ1-1; CDR3 protein: CASSAASGGGRGDTEAFF
V gene: TRBV18; J gene: TRBJ1-2; CDR3 protein: CASTSGQGGYYGYTF
V gene: TRBV19; J gene: TRBJ1-5; CDR3 protein: CASRAGVVDSNQPQHF
V gene: TRBV28; J gene: TRBJ1-1; CDR3 protein: CATILREAFF
V gene: TRBV7-9; J gene: TRBJ1-1; CDR3 protein: CASSLPDRGSPDEAFF
V gene: TRBV7-8; J gene: TRBJ1-4; CDR3 protein: CASSPPGGLSGGLFF
V gene: TRBV18; J gene: TRBJ2-7; CDR3 protein: CASSSRTGLYEQYF
V gene: TRBV5-1; J gene: TRBJ2-3; CDR3 protein: CASSLDRVSTDTQYF
V gene: TRBV19; J gene: TRBJ2-2; CDR3 protein: CASRAGWEGRDTGELFF
V gene: TRBV30; J gene: TRBJ1-2; CDR3 protein: CAWSTGGNYGYTF
V gene: TRBV7-2; J gene: TRBJ2-1; CDR3 protein: CASSSTSGPYNEQFF
V gene: TRBV3-1/TRBV3-2; J gene: TRBJ2-5; CDR3 protein: CASSPSAGISETQYF
V gene: TRBV11-2; J gene: TRBJ1-1; CDR3 protein: CASSSGQGTTEAFF
V gene: TRBV11-2; J gene: TRBJ2-1; CDR3 protein: CASSLTGTGDDEQFF
V gene: TRBV7-2; J gene: TRBJ1-1; CDR3 protein: CASSPGQVLNTEAFF
V gene: TRBV30; J gene: TRBJ1-5; CDR3 protein: CAWSRTGQRNQPQHF
V gene: TRBV7-3; J gene: TRBJ2-5; CDR3 protein: CASSLGAGGVETQYF
V gene: TRBV3-1/TRBV3-2; J gene: TRBJ2-7; CDR3 protein: CASSFQGRGDEQYF
V gene: TRBV12-5; J gene: TRBJ2-7; CDR3 protein: CASGLRGGGAYEQYF
V gene: TRBV19; J gene: TRBJ2-5; CDR3 protein: CASSILTVGGETQYF
V gene: TRBV7-9; J gene: TRBJ2-7; CDR3 protein: CASSLALAGYDYEQYF
V gene: TRBV9; J gene: TRBJ2-1; CDR3 protein: CASSPRLAGASYNEQFF
V gene: TRBV28; J gene: TRBJ2-1; CDR3 protein: CASSRGPGNEQFF
V gene: TRBV19; J gene: TRBJ2-3; CDR3 protein: CASDAGGSDTQYF